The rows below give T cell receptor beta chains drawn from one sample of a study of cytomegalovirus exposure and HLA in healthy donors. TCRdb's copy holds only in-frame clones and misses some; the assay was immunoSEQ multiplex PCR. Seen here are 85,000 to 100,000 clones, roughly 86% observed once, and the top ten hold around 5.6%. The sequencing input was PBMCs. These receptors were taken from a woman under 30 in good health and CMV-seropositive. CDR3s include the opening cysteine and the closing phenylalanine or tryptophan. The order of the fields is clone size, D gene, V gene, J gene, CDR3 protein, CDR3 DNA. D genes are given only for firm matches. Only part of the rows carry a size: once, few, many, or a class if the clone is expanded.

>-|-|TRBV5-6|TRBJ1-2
CASSLGGAYYGYTF
TGTGCCAGCAGCTTGGGAGGTGCCTACTATGGCTACACCTTC
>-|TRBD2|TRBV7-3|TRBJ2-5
CASSLGLAGETQYF
TGTGCCAGCAGCTTAGGACTAGCGGGGGAGACCCAGTACTTC
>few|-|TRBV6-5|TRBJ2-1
CASSYSNQGEQFF
TGTGCCAGCAGTTACTCGAACCAGGGTGAGCAGTTCTTC
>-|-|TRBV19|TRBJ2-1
CASSIDRRYGEQFF
TGTGCCAGTAGTATTGACAGGAGGTACGGTGAGCAGTTCTTC
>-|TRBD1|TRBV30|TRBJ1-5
CAWTPTGTAQPQHF
TGTGCCTGGACCCCGACAGGGACCGCTCAGCCCCAGCATTTT
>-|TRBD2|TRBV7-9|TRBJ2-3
CASSFGLAGAGDTQYF
TGTGCCAGCAGCTTTGGACTAGCGGGGGCGGGAGATACGCAGTATTTT
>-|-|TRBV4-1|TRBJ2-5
CASSQGPAVAQETQYF
TGCGCCAGCAGCCAAGGGCCAGCGGTCGCCCAAGAGACCCAGTACTTC
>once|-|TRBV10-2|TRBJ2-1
CASSQTSSYNEQFF
TGCGCCAGCAGCCAGACTAGCTCCTACAATGAGCAGTTCTTC
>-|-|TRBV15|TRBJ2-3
CATSSVKRASTDTQYF
TGTGCCACCAGCAGCGTCAAGAGGGCAAGCACAGATACGCAGTATTTT
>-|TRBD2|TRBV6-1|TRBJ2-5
CASSGFSGVVETQYF
TGTGCCAGCAGCGGATTTAGCGGGGTAGTGGAGACCCAGTACTTC
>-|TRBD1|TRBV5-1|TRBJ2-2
CASSFARGRLTGELFF
TGCGCCAGCAGCTTTGCCAGGGGGCGTCTCACCGGGGAGCTGTTTTTT
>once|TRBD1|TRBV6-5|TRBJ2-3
CASSYSPDRGGVQYF
TGTGCCAGCAGTTACTCACCCGACAGGGGGGGAGTGCAGTATTTT
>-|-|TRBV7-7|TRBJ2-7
CASSLGQQGGEQYF
TGTGCTAGCAGCTTAGGACAGCAGGGGGGCGAGCAGTACTTC
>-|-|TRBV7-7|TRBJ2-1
CASSRRSGPYNEQFF
TGTGCTAGCAGCCGCCGGAGCGGTCCGTACAATGAGCAGTTCTTC
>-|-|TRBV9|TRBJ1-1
CASSVGSGTEAFF
TGTGCCAGCAGCGTAGGCAGCGGCACTGAAGCTTTCTTT
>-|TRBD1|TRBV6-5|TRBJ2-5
CASSGTGGPQETQYF
TGTGCCAGCAGCGGGACAGGGGGCCCCCAAGAGACCCAGTACTTC
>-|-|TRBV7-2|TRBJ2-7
CASSFTASGEQYF
TGTGCCAGCAGTTTTACGGCCTCGGGCGAGCAGTACTTC
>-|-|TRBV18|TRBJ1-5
CASSPGQGNQPQHF
TGTGCCAGCTCACCAGGACAAGGAAATCAGCCCCAGCATTTT
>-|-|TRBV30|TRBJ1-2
CAWSAGFPNYGYTF
TGTGCCTGGAGTGCAGGATTCCCTAACTATGGCTACACCTTC
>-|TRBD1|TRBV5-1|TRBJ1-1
CASSLVGWGTQGLSTEAFF
TGCGCCAGCAGCTTGGTTGGGTGGGGAACACAGGGGTTGAGCACTGAAGCTTTCTTT
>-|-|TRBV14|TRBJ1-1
CASSPLGGGTEAFF
TGTGCCAGCAGCCCACTGGGGGGAGGGACTGAAGCTTTCTTT
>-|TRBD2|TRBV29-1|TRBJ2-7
CSPETSGRTGEQYF
TGCAGCCCCGAGACGAGCGGGAGAACGGGGGAGCAGTACTTC
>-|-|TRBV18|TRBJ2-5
CASSPDGQETQYF
TGTGCCAGCTCACCCGACGGGCAAGAGACCCAGTACTTC
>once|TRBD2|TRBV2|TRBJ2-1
CASSESEAGEVNYNEQFF
TGTGCCAGCAGTGAATCCGAAGCGGGAGAAGTGAACTACAATGAGCAGTTCTTC
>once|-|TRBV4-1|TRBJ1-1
CASSPYGGRTEAFF
TGCGCCAGCAGCCCCTACGGGGGGAGGACTGAAGCTTTCTTT
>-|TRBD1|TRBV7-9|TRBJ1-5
CASSSTRQGADQPQHF
TGTGCCAGCAGCTCAACCAGACAGGGGGCGGATCAGCCCCAGCATTTT
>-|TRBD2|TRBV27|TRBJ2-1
CASSRRGGSSSYNEQFF
TGTGCCAGCAGTCGTCGGGGGGGCTCGAGCTCCTACAATGAGCAGTTCTTC
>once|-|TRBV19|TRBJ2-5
CASSIQGGGETQYF
TGTGCCAGTAGTATACAGGGAGGGGGGGAGACCCAGTACTTC